One sample yielded the 29 T cell receptor beta chains listed below, sequenced in a study of T cell repertoires in cytomegalovirus infection. TCRdb recomputed calls from the reads with MiXCR, one row per CDR3 protein. This table holds 350,000 to 450,000 distinct CDR3 sequences, 15% to 20% found once. The sequenced material came from PBMCs. Every receptor here comes from a human donor in good health (CMV status not recorded). Some clones in this sample may be carry-over from other donors' samples.

This clonotype showed up many times. The gene calls are TRBV7-2 and TRBJ2-3; D not certain. The CDR3 is made up of 14 amino acids. Between the trimmed V and J ends, which lost 3 bases and 2 bases, there was a span of 9 bases. Germline loops: CDR1 SGHTA, CDR2 FQGNSA. For the CDR3, the DNA is TGTGCCAGCAGCTTTGTGGGTCCCACAGATACGCAGTATTTT. Translated: CASSFVGPTDTQYF. The complete variable domain, with remaining parts taken from reference TRBV7-2 and TRBJ2-3, reads GAGVSQSPSNKVTEKGKDVELRCDPISGHTALYWYRQSLGQGLEFLIYFQGNSAPDKSGLPSDRFSAERTGGSVSTLTIQRTQQEDSAVYLCASSFVGPTDTQYFGPGTRLTVL.

This clonotype was counted many times. A much larger clone differs by one base, so this may be a read error. V usage is TRBV7-2 and J usage is TRBJ2-3; D is uncertain. This CDR3 contains 13 residues. The germline V gene has CDR1 SGHTA and CDR2 FQGNSA. Trimming cost V 4 bases and J 0 bases, with 5 bases left between them. The DNA for the CDR3 is TGTGCCAGCAGCTACCTTAGCACAGATACGCAGTATTTT. Its translation: CASSYLSTDTQYF.

Ten or more counts support this clonotype. V gene TRBV6-5 combines with J gene TRBJ1-6, with D maybe TRBD1 (5 bases). Germline V gene lookup returns CDR1 MNHEY and CDR2 SVGAGI. Trimming cost V 7 bases and J 0 bases, with 13 bases left between them. The CDR3 extends over 16 amino acids. The DNA of the CDR3 is TGTGCCAGCAACAGAATGGGGGGCTCCTATAATTCACCCCTCCACTTT. Its translation: CASNRMGGSYNSPLHF.

J is TRBJ2-6 and V is TRBV14; D not certain. V was shortened by 3 bases and J by 2 bases, with 5 bases between the two germline ends. The CDR3 runs to 14 residues. In germline, CDR1 is SGHDN, CDR2 FVKESK. The CDR3 DNA reads as TGTGCCAGCAGCCAGTACGCTGGGGCCAACGTCCTGACTTTC. Translating it yields CASSQYAGANVLTF.

The table lists this clonotype with a few counts. The J gene is TRBJ2-5, the V gene TRBV7-2; the match to TRBD1 covers 10 bases. J gave up 4 bases and V 6 bases, and 2 bases lay outside the gene matches. CDR3 length: 13 residues. CDR1 SGHTA and CDR2 FQGNSA come from the germline V gene. The CDR3 DNA follows: TGTGCCAGCAGGGACAGGGGGGGAGAGACCCAGTACTTC. It yields the protein CASRDRGGETQYF.

This clonotype has just a few counts. CDR3 coding DNA: TGTGCCAGCTCACCGTTGGGGGGGCCAAAAGAGACCCAGTACTTC. It is translated as CASSPLGGPKETQYF. The chain combines TRBV18 with TRBJ2-5; maybe TRBD2 (7 bases). The length of the CDR3 is 15 residues. Per the germline V gene, CDR1 is KGHSH and CDR2 is LQKENI. V lost 3 bases and J lost 3, with 14 bases in between.

This clonotype was observed at least ten times. The CDR3 loop reads CASSSASTRGTQYF. The CDR3 nucleotides are TGTGCCAGCAGTTCCGCGTCGACACGGGGCACGCAGTATTTT. This chain connects TRBV7-2 to TRBJ2-3; D tentatively fits TRBD1 or TRBD2 (5 bases each). CDR3 length: 14 amino acids. V was pared by 6 bases and J by 9 bases, with 19 bases between. From germline, CDR1 is SGHTA and CDR2 FQGNSA.

This clonotype has a count of ten or more. V and J are TRBV28 and TRBJ1-1; 9 bases align to TRBD1. The trim removed 3 bases at V and 4 bases at J, leaving 6 bases unmatched. The CDR3 consists of 15 residues. The germline V gene encodes CDR1 MDHEN and CDR2 SYDVKM. CDR3 nucleotides: TGTGCCAGCAGTTTGGGGGGGACAGGGATCACTGAAGCTTTCTTT. Protein product: CASSLGGTGITEAFF.

This clonotype was detected only a few times. A much larger clone sits a single nucleotide away, making a read error possible. The chain is built from TRBV7-8 and TRBJ1-1; D remains ambiguous. The germline CDR1 and CDR2 sequences are SGHVS and FQNEAQ. This CDR3 contains 13 residues. The CDR3 DNA is TGTACCAGCAAACGGGGTTGGAACACTGAAGCTTTCTTT. Translating gives CTSKRGWNTEAFF.

This clonotype was detected only a few times. This chain connects TRBV19 to TRBJ2-3; 8 bases fit TRBD2. Trimming removed 11 bases from V and 2 bases from J; junction bases left unmatched: 6. Per the germline V gene, CDR1 is LNHDA and CDR2 is SQIVND (reference sequence). The CDR3 spans 13 residues. This CDR3 is CAVSSGVTDTQYF. Written as DNA, the CDR3 is TGTGCCGTTAGTAGCGGGGTCACAGATACGCAGTATTTT. The full variable domain, rest sourced from reference TRBV19 and TRBJ2-3, is DGGITQSPKYLFRKEGQNVTLSCEQNLNHDAMYWYRQDPGQGLRLIYYSQIVNDFQKGDIAEGYSVSREKKESFPLTVTSAQKNPTAFYLCAVSSGVTDTQYFGPGTRLTVL.

This clonotype was recorded many times. This sequence joins TRBV7-2 and TRBJ2-3; no clear D gene. V was shortened by 3 bases and J by 5 bases, with 9 bases between the two germline ends. This CDR3 contains 13 residues. Germline-derived CDR1 and CDR2 are SGHTA and FQGNSA. CDR3 DNA: TGTGCCAGCAGCTTCGGTGTAAGAGATACGCAGTATTTT. It yields the protein CASSFGVRDTQYF.

This clonotype was recorded at least ten times. The V and J genes are TRBV6-5 and TRBJ2-7; D remains ambiguous. Germline V lookup: CDR1 MNHEY, CDR2 SVGAGI. The germline V and J ends were trimmed by 4 bases and 3 bases, with 7 bases remaining between them. This CDR3 has 12 amino acids. Here the CDR3 reads CASSSTRYEQYF. CDR3 bases: TGTGCCAGCAGTTCCACACGCTACGAGCAGTACTTC.

This clonotype was recorded many times. The chain uses TRBV7-2 and TRBJ1-1, with D maybe TRBD1 (6 bases). This CDR3 has 15 residues. CDR1 and CDR2 (germline): SGHTA, FQGNSA. V gave up 5 bases and J gave up 1 base, with 14 bases separating them. CDR3 region: CASSPEDSWNTEAFF. The CDR3 region has the DNA TGTGCCAGCAGCCCCGAGGACAGCTGGAACACTGAAGCTTTCTTT.

In this sample, this clonotype turned up many times. In DNA form, the CDR3 reads TGCGCCAGCAGCCAGACTAGCGCTCACAGCTCCTACAATGAGCAGTTCTTC. It codes for CASSQTSAHSSYNEQFF. The J gene is TRBJ2-1, the V gene TRBV4-1; 8 nucleotides agree with TRBD2. Germline CDR1 MGHRA, CDR2 YSYEKL. Losses at the gene ends were 3 bases for V and 0 bases for J; bases not matched to a gene: 7. CDR3 length equals 17 residues.

The V call is TRBV19, the J call TRBJ2-2; the D gene is possibly TRBD2 (6 bases). CDR3 length: 15 residues. The V gene lost 9 bases and the J gene lost 4 bases, with 18 bases spanning the gap. Germline loops: CDR1 LNHDA, CDR2 SQIVND (reference sequence). The CDR3 loop is CASGIGRGGTGELFF. CDR3 DNA sequence: TGTGCCAGCGGGATCGGGCGGGGCGGCACCGGGGAGCTGTTTTTT.

This chain joins TRBV29-1 and TRBJ2-1, with D unclear. CDR3 length equals 14 residues. From germline, CDR1 is SQVTM and CDR2 ANQGSEA. Trimming cost V 6 bases and J 0 bases, with 12 bases left between them. CDR3 sequence (DNA): TGCAGCGTATCGGAGACCGTCTCCTACAATGAGCAGTTCTTC. Translated, it gives CSVSETVSYNEQFF.

The rearrangement uses TRBV7-2 and TRBJ2-3, with a possible D match to TRBD2 (5 bases). This CDR3 spans 15 amino acids. Trimming took off 7 bases at V and 2 bases at J, with 16 bases between the two ends. Germline CDR1 is SGHTA and CDR2 is FQGNSA. The CDR3 sequence: CASTPPGIATDTQYF. Written as DNA, the CDR3 is TGTGCCAGCACCCCCCCGGGGATCGCCACAGATACGCAGTATTTT.

This chain connects TRBV28 to TRBJ2-5; 13 positions agree with TRBD2. Losses at the gene ends were 4 bases for V and 3 bases for J; bases not matched to a gene: 5. The germline CDR1 and CDR2 sequences are MDHEN and SYDVKM. This CDR3 is built from 16 residues. The CDR3 sequence is CASSSWTSGGKETQYF. The CDR3 coding sequence is TGTGCCAGCAGTTCATGGACTAGCGGGGGTAAAGAGACCCAGTACTTC.

This clonotype was recorded at least ten times. The chain combines TRBV7-9 with TRBJ2-3; D is unresolved. The germline CDR1 and CDR2 sequences are SEHNR and FQNEAQ (reference sequence). The V and J ends lost 6 bases and 5 bases respectively, with 3 bases between them. CDR3 size: 10 residues. The CDR3 loop is CASSEDTQYF. CDR3 DNA sequence: TGTGCCAGCAGTGAAGATACGCAGTATTTT.

This clonotype was found many times. This chain joins TRBV7-8 and TRBJ2-1, with 9 bases matching TRBD2. J was trimmed by 4 bases and V by 5 bases; bases with no gene match: 12. The germline V gene encodes CDR1 SGHVS and CDR2 FQNEAQ. The CDR3 runs 17 residues. CDR3 sequence (DNA): TGTGCCAGCAGCCCAAAGCGGGGGGTCCACTTTTACAATGAGCAGTTCTTC. Translating it yields CASSPKRGVHFYNEQFF.

The table lists this clonotype with a few counts. This chain connects TRBV9 to TRBJ1-2; D is unclear. CDR3 length: 15 residues. V lost 0 bases to trimming and J lost 0 bases, with 9 bases between them. Germline V gene sequence: CDR1 SGDLS, CDR2 YYNGEE. The CDR3 nucleotides are TGTGCCAGCAGCGTAGGAGGGAGTCCTAACTATGGCTACACCTTC. This translates into CASSVGGSPNYGYTF.

There are a few counts of this clonotype. This chain links TRBV2 with TRBJ2-3, with TRBD2 matching 7 bases. Germline assignment: CDR1 SNHLY and CDR2 FYNNEI. Trimming at V came to 2 bases and at J to 6 bases, leaving 2 bases not matched to a gene. This CDR3 has 13 amino acids. The CDR3 DNA reads as TGTGCCAGCAGTGAAACTAGCGAGGATACGCAGTATTTT. This codes for CASSETSEDTQYF.

V usage is TRBV6-2 or TRBV6-3 and J usage is TRBJ2-5, with D tentatively TRBD2 (7 bases). V lost 2 bases and J 3 bases, leaving 19 bases between the germline ends. The CDR3 consists of 17 residues. The germline CDR1 and CDR2 sequences are MNHEY and SVGEGT. CDR3 nucleotide sequence: TGTGCCAGCAGTTACATGGGGAGGGGGAGATTAGAAGAGACCCAGTACTTC. It translates to CASSYMGRGRLEETQYF.

About this clonotype itself: Mismatch with germline at one junction end may stem from a read error. This chain connects TRBV5-3 to TRBJ2-5; 8 nucleotides match TRBD1. TRBV5-3 is sorted into the ORF group, with uncertain function. There are 13 residues in the CDR3. The chain's CDR3 is CASSLDRVGTQYF. The CDR3 nucleotides read TGTGCCAGCAGCTTGGACAGGGTGGGGACCCAGTACTTC.

V usage is TRBV29-1 and J usage is TRBJ2-7, with TRBD1 matching 11 bases. The length of the CDR3 is 12 residues. V lost 6 bases and J lost 5; bases outside the gene matches: 3. Germline lookup yields CDR1 SQVTM and CDR2 ANQGSEA. Here the CDR3 DNA reads TGCAGCGTCCGGACAGGGGGCGACGAGCAGTACTTC. It translates to CSVRTGGDEQYF.

This clonotype showed up many times. The chain couples TRBV6-2 or TRBV6-3 to TRBJ1-5; 8 bases match TRBD1. The V segment lost 6 bases and the J segment 2 bases; nucleotides outside the gene matches: 3. The germline CDR1 and CDR2 sequences are MNHEY and SVGEGT. This CDR3 is built from 14 residues. As DNA, the CDR3 is TGTGCCAGCAGCAAGACAGGGGGCAATCAGCCCCAGCATTTT. Amino acid sequence: CASSKTGGNQPQHF.

This clonotype was found many times. This chain joins TRBV7-8 and TRBJ1-1; D is possibly TRBD1 (6 bases). The length of the CDR3 is 16 residues. Germline assignment: CDR1 SGHVS and CDR2 FQNEAQ. Trimming shortened V by 5 bases and J by 0 bases, and 16 bases separated the two germline ends. CDR3 DNA sequence: TGTGCCAGCAGCCCTAGGGGGGCGAACTTGAACACTGAAGCTTTCTTT. As protein: CASSPRGANLNTEAFF.

The chain carries TRBV11-2 and TRBJ2-7; a weak D match, TRBD2 (7 bases). Trimming pared 0 bases from V and 6 bases from J, leaving 15 bases between. The CDR3 is made up of 15 amino acids. Germline values: CDR1 SGHAT, CDR2 FQNNGV. In DNA, the CDR3 is TGTGCCAGCAGCTTAGATTCTACAGGGAGGGGCGAGCAGTACTTC. It translates to CASSLDSTGRGEQYF.

This clonotype has just a few counts. The chain recombines TRBV7-2 with TRBJ1-6; no clear D gene. Germline V gene lookup returns CDR1 SGHTA and CDR2 FQGNSA. The CDR3 sequence is 16 residues long. V lost 5 bases and J 0 bases, leaving 11 bases between the germline ends. CDR3 residues: CASSRQVSSYNSPLHF. In DNA, the CDR3 is TGTGCCAGCAGCCGCCAAGTCAGCTCCTATAATTCACCCCTCCACTTT.